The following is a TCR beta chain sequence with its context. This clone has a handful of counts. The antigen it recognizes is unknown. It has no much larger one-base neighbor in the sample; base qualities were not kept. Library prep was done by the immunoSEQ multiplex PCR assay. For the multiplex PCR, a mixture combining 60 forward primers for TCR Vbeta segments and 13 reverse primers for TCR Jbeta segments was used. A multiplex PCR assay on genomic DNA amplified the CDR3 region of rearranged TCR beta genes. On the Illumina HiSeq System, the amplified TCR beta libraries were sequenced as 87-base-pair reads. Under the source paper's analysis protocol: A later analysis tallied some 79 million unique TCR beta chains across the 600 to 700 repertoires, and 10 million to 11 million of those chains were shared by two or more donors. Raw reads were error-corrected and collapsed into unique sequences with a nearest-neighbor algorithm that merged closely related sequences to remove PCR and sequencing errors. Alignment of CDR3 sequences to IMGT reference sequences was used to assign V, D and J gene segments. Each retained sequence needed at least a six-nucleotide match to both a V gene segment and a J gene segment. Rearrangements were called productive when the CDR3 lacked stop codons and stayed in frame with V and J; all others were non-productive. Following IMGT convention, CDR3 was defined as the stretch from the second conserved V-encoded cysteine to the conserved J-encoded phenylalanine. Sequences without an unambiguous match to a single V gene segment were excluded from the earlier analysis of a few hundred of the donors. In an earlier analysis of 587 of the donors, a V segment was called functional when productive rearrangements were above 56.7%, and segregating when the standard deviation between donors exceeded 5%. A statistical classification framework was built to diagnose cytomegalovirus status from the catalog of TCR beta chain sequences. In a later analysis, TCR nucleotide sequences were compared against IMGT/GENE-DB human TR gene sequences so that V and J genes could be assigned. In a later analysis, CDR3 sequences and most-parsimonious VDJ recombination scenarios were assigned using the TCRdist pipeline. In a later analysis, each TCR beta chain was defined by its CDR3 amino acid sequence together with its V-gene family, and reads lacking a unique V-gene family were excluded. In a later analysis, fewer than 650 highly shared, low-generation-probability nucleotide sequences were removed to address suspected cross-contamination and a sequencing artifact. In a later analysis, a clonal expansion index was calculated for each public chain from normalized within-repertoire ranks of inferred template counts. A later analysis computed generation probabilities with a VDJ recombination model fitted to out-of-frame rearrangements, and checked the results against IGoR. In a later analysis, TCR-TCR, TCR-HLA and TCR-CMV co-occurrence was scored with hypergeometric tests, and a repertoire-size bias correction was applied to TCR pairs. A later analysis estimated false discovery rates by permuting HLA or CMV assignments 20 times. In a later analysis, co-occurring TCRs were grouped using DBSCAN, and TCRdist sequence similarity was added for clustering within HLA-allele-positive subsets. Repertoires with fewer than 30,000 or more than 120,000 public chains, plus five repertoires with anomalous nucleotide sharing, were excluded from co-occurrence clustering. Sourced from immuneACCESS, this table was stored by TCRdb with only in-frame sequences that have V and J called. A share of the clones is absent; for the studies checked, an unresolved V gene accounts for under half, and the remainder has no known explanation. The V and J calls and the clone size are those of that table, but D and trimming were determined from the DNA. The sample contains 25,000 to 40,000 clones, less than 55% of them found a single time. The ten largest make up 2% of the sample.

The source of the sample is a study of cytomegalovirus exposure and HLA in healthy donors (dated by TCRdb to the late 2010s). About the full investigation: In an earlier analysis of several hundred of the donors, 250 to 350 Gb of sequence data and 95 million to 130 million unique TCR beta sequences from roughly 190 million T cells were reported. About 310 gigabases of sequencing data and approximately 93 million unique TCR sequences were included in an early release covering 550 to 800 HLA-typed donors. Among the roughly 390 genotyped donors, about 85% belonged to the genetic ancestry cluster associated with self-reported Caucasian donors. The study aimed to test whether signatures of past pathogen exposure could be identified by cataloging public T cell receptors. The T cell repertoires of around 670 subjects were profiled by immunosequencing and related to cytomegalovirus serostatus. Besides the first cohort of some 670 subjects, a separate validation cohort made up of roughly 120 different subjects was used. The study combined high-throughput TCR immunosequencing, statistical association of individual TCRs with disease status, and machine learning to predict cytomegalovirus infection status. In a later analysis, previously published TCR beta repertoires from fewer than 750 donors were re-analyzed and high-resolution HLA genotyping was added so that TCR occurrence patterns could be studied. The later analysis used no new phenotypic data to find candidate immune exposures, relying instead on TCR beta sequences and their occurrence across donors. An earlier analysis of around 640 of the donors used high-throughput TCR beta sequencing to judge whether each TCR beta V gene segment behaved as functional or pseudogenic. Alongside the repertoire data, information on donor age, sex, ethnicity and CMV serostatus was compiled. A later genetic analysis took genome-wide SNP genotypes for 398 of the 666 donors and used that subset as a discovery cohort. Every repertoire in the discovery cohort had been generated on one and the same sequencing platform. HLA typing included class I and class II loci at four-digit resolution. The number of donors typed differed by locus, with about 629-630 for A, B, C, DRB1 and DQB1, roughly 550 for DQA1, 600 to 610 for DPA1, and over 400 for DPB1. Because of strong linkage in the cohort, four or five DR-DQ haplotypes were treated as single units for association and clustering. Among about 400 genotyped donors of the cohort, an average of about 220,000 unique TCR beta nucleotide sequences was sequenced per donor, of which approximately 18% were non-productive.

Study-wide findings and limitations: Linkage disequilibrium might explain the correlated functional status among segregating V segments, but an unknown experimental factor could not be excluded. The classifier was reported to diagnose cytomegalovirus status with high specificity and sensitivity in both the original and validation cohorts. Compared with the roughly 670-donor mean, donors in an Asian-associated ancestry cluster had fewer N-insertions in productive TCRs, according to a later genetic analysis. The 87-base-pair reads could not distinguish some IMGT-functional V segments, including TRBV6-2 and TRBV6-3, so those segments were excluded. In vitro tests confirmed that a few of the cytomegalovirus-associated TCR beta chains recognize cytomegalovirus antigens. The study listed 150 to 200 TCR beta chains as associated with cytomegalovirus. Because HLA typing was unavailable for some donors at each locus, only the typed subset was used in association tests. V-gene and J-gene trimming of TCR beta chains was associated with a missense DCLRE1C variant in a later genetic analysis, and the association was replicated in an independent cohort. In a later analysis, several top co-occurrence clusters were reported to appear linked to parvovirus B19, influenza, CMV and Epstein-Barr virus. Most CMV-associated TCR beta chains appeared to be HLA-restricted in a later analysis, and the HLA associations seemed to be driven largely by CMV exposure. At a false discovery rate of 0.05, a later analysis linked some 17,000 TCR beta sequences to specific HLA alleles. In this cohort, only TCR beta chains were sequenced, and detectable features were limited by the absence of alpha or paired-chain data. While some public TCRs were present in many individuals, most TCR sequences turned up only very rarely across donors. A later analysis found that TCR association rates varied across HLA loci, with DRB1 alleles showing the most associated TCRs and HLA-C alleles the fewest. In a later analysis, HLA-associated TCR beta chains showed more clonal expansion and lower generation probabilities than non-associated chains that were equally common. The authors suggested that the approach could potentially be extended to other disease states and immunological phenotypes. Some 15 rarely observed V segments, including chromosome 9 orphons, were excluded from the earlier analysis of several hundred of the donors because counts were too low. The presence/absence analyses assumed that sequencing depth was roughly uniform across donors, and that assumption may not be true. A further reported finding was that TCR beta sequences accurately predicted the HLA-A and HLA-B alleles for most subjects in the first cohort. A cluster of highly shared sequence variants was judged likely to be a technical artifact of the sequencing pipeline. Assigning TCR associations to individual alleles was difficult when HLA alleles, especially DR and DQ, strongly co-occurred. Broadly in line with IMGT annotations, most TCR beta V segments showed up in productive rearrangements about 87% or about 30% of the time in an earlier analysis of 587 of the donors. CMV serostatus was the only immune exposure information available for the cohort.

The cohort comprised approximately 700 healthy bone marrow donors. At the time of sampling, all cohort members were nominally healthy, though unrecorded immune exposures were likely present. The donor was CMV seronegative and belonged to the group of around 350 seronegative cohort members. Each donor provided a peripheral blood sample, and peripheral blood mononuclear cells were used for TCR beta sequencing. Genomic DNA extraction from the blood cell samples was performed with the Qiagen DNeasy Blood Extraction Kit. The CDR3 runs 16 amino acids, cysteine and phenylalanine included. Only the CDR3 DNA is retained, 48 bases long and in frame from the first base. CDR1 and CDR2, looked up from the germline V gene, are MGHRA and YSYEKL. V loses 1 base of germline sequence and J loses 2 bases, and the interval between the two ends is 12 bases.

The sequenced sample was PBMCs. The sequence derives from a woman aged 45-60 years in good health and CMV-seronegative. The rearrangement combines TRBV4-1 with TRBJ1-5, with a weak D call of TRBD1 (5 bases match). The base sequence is TGCGCCAGCAGCCAAGGACTTGGGGCTCGCAATCAGCCCCAGCATTTT. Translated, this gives CASSQGLGARNQPQHF.